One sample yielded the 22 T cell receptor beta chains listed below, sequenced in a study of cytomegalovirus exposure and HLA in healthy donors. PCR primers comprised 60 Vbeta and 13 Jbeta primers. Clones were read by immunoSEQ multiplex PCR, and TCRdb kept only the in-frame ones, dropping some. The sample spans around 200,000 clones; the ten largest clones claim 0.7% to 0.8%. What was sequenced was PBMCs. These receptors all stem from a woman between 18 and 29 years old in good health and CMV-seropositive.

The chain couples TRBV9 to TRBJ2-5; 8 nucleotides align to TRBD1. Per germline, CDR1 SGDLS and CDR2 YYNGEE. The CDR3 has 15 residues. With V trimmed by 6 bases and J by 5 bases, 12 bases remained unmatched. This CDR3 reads CASTGGKAAGETQYF. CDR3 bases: TGTGCCAGCACAGGGGGCAAAGCGGCCGGGGAGACCCAGTACTTC.

The CDR3 coding sequence is TGTGCCAGCAGCGTAGGACTAGCGGACTCCTACGAGCAGTACTTC. This gives the protein CASSVGLADSYEQYF. The rearrangement uses TRBV9 and TRBJ2-7; 9 bases agree with TRBD2. Trimming took 0 bases from V and 0 from J; bases not matched to a gene: 1. Germline values: CDR1 SGDLS, CDR2 YYNGEE. The CDR3 runs to 15 residues. Full variable domain (outside the CDR3, taken from reference TRBV9 and TRBJ2-7): DSGVTQTPKHLITATGQRVTLRCSPRSGDLSVYWYQQSLDQGLQFLIQYYNGEERAKGNILERFSAQQFPDLHSELNLSSLELGDSALYFCASSVGLADSYEQYFGPGTRLTVT.

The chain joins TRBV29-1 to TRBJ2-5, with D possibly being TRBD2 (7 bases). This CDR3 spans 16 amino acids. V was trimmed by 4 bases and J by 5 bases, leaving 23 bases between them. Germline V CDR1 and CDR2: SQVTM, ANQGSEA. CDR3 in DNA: TGCAGCGTTGGGGGGGGGCCTGGCGGGAGTGCGGAGACCCAGTACTTC. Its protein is CSVGGGPGGSAETQYF.

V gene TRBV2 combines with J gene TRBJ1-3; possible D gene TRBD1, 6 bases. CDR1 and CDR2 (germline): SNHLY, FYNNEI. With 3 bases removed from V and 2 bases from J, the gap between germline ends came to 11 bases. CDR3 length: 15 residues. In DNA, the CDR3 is TGTGCCAGCAGTGATGAAGGGGGTCCTGGAAACACCATATATTTT. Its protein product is CASSDEGGPGNTIYF.

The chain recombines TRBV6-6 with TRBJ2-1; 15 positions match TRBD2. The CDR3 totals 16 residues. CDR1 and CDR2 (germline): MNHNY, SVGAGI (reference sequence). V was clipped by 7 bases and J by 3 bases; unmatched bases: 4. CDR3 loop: CASKGTSGGFYNEQFF. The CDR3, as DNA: TGTGCCAGCAAAGGGACTAGCGGGGGGTTCTACAATGAGCAGTTCTTC.

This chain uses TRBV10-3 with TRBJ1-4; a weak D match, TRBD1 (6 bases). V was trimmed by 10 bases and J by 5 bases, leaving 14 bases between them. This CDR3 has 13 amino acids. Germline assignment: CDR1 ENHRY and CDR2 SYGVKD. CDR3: CATSTGGNEKLFF. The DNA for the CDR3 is TGTGCCACATCGACAGGCGGGAATGAAAAACTGTTTTTT.

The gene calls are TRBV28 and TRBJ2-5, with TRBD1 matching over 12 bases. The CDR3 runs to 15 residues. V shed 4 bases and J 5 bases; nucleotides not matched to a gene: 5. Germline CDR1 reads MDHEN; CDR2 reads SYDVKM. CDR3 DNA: TGTGCCAGCAGTTGGGACAGGGGGCCGGGTGAGACCCAGTACTTC. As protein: CASSWDRGPGETQYF.

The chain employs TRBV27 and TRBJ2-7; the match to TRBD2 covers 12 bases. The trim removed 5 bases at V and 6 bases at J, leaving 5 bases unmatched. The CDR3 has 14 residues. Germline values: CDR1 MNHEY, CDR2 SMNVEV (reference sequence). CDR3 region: CASSRLAGALEQYF. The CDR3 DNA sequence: TGTGCCAGCAGTAGACTAGCGGGAGCCCTCGAGCAGTACTTC.

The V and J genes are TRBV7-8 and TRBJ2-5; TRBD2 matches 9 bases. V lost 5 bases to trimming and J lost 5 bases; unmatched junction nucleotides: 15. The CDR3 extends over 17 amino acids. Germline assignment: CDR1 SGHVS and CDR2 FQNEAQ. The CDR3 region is CASSLPGAGGSYETQYF. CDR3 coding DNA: TGTGCCAGCAGCCTACCCGGAGCGGGAGGTTCCTATGAGACCCAGTACTTC.

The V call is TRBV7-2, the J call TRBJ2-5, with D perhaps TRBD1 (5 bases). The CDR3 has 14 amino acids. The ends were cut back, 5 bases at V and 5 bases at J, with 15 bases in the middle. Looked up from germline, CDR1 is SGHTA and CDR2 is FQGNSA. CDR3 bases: TGTGCCAGCAGCCCCAGGGTAGCTTTGGAGACCCAGTACTTC. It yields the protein CASSPRVALETQYF. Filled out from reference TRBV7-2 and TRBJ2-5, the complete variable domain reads GAGVSQSPSNKVTEKGKDVELRCDPISGHTALYWYRQSLGQGLEFLIYFQGNSAPDKSGLPSDRFSAERTGGSVSTLTIQRTQQEDSAVYLCASSPRVALETQYFGPGTRLLVL.

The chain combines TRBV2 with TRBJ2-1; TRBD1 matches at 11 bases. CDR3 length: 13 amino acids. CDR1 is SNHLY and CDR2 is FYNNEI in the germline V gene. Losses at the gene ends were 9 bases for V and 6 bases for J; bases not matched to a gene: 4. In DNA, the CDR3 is TGTGCCAGTCCCGGGACAGGGGGCAATGAGCAGTTCTTC. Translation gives CASPGTGGNEQFF.

CDR3 amino acids: CASSPQGPGELFF. CDR3 bases: TGTGCCAGCTCACCCCAGGGGCCCGGGGAGCTGTTTTTT. The chain employs TRBV18 and TRBJ2-2; maybe TRBD1 (6 bases). Germline loops: CDR1 KGHSH, CDR2 LQKENI. The V gene lost 3 bases and the J gene lost 6 bases, with 8 bases spanning the gap. The CDR3 length is 13 residues.

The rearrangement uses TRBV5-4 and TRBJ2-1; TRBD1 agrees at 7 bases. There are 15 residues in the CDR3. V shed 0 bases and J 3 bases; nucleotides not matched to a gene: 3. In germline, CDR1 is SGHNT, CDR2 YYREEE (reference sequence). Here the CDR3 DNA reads TGTGCCAGCAGCTTGGTTGGGGACAGCTACAATGAGCAGTTCTTC. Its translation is CASSLVGDSYNEQFF.

The CDR3 coding sequence is TGTGCCAGCAGCTTAGGGAGAGACTATGGCTACACCTTC. Translation: CASSLGRDYGYTF. This chain joins TRBV5-6 and TRBJ1-2; D remains unclear. The V end was cut by 2 bases, the J end by 3 bases, with 8 bases between. The CDR3 is 13 amino acids. Germline V gives CDR1 SGHDT, CDR2 YYEEEE.

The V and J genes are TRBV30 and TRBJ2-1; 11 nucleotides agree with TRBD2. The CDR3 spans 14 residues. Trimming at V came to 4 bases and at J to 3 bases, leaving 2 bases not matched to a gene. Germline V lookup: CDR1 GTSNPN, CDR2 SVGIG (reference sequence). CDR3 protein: CAWKTSGVYNEQFF. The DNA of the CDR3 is TGTGCCTGGAAGACTAGCGGGGTCTACAATGAGCAGTTCTTC.

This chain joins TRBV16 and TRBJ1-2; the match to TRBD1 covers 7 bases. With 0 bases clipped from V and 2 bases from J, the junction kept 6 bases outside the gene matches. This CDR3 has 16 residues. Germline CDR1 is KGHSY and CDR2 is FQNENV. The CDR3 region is CASSQSGAGGNYGYTF. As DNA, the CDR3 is TGTGCCAGCAGCCAATCCGGGGCAGGGGGGAACTATGGCTACACCTTC.

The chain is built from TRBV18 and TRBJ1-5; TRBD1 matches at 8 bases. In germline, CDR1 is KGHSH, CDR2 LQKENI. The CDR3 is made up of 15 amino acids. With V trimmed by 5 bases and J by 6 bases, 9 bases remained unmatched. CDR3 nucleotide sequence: TGTGCCAGCTCAAAAATCGGACAGGGCGGTCAGCCCCAGCATTTT. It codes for CASSKIGQGGQPQHF.

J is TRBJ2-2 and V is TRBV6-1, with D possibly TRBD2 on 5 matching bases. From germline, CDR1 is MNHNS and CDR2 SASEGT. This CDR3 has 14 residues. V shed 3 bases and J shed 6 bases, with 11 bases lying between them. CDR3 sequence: CASSEAGVAGELFF. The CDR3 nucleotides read TGTGCCAGCAGTGAGGCCGGGGTGGCCGGGGAGCTGTTTTTT.

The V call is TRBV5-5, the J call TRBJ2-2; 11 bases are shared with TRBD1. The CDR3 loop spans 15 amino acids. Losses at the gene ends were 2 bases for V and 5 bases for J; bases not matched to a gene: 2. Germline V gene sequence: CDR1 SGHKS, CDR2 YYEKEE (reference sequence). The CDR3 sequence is CASSLGQGATGELFF. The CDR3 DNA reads TGTGCCAGCAGCTTAGGACAGGGGGCGACCGGGGAGCTGTTTTTT.

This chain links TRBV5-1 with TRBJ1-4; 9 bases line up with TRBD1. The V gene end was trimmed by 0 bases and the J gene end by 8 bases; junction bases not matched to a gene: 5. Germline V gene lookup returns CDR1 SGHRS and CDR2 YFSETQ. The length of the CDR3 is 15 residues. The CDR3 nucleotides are TGCGCCAGCAGCTTGGAGGGACAGGGAGGGGAAAAACTGTTTTTT. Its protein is CASSLEGQGGEKLFF. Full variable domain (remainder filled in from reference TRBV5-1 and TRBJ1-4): KAGVTQTPRYLIKTRGQQVTLSCSPISGHRSVSWYQQTPGQGLQFLFEYFSETQRNKGNFPGRFSGRQFSNSRSEMNVSTLELGDSALYLCASSLEGQGGEKLFFGSGTQLSVL.

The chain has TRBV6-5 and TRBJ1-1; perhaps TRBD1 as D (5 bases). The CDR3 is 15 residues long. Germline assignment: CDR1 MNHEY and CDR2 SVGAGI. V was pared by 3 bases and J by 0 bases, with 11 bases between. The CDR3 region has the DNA TGTGCCAGCAGTTATCAGGACAACCTGAACACTGAAGCTTTCTTT. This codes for CASSYQDNLNTEAFF.

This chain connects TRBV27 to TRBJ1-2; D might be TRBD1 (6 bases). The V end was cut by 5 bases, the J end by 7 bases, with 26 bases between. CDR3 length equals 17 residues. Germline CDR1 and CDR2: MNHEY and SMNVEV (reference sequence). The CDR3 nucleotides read TGTGCCAGCAGTCCCGAAATCCGACAGGACCAGGGGTCTGGCTACACCTTC. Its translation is CASSPEIRQDQGSGYTF.